This TCR beta chain was recovered during a study of T-cell reconstitution after alpha-beta-depleted transplantation in children. General observations from the study: From surviving recipient T cells and thymic progenitors came the high day-60 TCRbeta diversity observed in some patients. T-cell numbers and diversity one year post-transplant derived largely from freshly generated T cells.

Germline V CDR1 and CDR2: SGHVS, FNYEAQ. The germline V and J ends were trimmed by 5 bases and 7 bases, with 12 bases remaining between them. The CDR3 consists of 13 residues. This clonotype was observed many times. Its antigen is unknown. This sample's TCRbeta library carried unique molecular identifier barcodes. TCRdb passed the PCR reads through MiXCR, listing each CDR3 protein once. The repertoire holds just under 250,000 distinct CDR3 sequences, with about 25% as singletons. The source of this sequence is a girl aged 2-10 years with Fanconi anemia, due to receive a stem cell transplant. The source was PBMCs, collected before TCRalphabeta/CD19-depleted stem cell transplant. The rearrangement joins TRBV7-6 to TRBJ2-1; the D call may be TRBD1 or TRBD2 (6 bases each). This chain's CDR3 is CASSLGGGNEQFF. For the CDR3, the DNA is TGTGCCAGCAGCCTGGGGGGCGGGAATGAGCAGTTCTTC.